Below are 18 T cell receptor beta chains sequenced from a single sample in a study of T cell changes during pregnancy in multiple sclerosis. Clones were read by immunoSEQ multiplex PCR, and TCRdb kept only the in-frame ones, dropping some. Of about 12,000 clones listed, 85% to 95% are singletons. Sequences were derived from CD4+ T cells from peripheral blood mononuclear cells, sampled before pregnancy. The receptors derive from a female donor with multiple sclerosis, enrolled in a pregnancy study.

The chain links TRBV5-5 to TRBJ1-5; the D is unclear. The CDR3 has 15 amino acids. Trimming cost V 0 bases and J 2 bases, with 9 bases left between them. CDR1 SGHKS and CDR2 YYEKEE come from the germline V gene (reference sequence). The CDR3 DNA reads TGTGCCAGCAGCTTGGGTAGTCAAGGCAATCAGCCCCAGCATTTT. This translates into CASSLGSQGNQPQHF.

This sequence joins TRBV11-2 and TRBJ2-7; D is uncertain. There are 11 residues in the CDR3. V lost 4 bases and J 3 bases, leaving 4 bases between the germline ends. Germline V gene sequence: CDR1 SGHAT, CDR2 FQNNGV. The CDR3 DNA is TGTGCCAGCAGCTCATTCTACGAGCAGTACTTC. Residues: CASSSFYEQYF. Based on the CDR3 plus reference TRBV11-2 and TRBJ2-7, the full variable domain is EAGVAQSPRYKIIEKRQSVAFWCNPISGHATLYWYQQILGQGPKLLIQFQNNGVVDDSQLPKDRFSAERLKGVDSTLKIQPAKLEDSAVYLCASSSFYEQYFGPGTRLTVT.

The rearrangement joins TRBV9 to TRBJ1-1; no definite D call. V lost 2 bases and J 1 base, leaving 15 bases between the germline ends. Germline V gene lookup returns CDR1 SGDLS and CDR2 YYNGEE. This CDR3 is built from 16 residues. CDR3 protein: CASSVASSIANTEAFF. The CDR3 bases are TGTGCCAGCAGCGTCGCTTCCAGTATCGCGAACACTGAAGCTTTCTTT.

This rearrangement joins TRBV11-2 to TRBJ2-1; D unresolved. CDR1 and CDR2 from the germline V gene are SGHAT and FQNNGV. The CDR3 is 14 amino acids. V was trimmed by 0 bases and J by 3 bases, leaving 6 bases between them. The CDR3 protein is CASSLDSSYNEQFF. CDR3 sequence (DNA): TGTGCCAGCAGCTTAGATTCCAGCTACAATGAGCAGTTCTTC.

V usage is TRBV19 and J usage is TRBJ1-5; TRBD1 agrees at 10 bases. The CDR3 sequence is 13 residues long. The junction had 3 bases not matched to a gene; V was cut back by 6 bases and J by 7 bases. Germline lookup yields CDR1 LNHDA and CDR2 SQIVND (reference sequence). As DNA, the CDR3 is TGTGCCAGTAGGGGGACAGGGGTCCAGCCCCAGCATTTT. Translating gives CASRGTGVQPQHF.

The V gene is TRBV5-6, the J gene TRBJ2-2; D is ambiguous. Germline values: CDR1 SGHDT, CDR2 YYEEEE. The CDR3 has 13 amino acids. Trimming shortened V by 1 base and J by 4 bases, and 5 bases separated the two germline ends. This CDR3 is CASSLSRTGELFF. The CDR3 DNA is TGTGCCAGCAGCTTGAGCCGCACCGGGGAGCTGTTTTTT.

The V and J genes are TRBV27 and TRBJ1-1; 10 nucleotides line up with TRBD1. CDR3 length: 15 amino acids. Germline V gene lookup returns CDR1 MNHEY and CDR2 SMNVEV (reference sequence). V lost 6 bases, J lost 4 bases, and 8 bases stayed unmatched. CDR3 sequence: CASSRQGARFTEAFF. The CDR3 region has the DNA TGTGCCAGCAGCCGACAGGGGGCGAGATTCACTGAAGCTTTCTTT.

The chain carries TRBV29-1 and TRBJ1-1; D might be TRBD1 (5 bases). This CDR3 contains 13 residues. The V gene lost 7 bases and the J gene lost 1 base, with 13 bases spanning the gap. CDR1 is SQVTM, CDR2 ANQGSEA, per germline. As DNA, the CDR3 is TGCAGCGCTAGGGGCGGGAAGAACACTGAAGCTTTCTTT. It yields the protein CSARGGKNTEAFF.

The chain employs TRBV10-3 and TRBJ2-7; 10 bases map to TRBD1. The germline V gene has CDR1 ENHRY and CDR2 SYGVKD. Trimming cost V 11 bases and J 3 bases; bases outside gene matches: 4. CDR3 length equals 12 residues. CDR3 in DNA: TGTGCCGCCAGGACAGGGGGCTACGAGCAGTACTTC. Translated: CAARTGGYEQYF.

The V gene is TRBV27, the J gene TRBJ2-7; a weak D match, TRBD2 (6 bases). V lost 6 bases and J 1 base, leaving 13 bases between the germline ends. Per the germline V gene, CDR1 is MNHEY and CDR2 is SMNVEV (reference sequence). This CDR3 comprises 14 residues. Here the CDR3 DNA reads TGTGCCAGCAGCCGTGCGGGATCTTCCTACGAGCAGTACTTC. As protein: CASSRAGSSYEQYF.

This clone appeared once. The CDR3 DNA follows: TGTGCCAGCAGTGAACAGGGTGCTGGAAACACCATATATTTT. Translation gives CASSEQGAGNTIYF. The genes are TRBV2 and TRBJ1-3; perhaps TRBD1 as D (5 bases). The germline V gene encodes CDR1 SNHLY and CDR2 FYNNEI. Trimming removed 2 bases from V and 2 bases from J, with 7 bases in between. CDR3 length: 14 amino acids. Drawing the rest from reference TRBV2 and TRBJ1-3, the complete variable domain is EPEVTQTPSHQVTQMGQEVILRCVPISNHLYFYWYRQILGQKVEFLVSFYNNEISEKSEIFDDQFSVERPDGSNFTLKIRSTKLEDSAMYFCASSEQGAGNTIYFGEGSWLTVV.

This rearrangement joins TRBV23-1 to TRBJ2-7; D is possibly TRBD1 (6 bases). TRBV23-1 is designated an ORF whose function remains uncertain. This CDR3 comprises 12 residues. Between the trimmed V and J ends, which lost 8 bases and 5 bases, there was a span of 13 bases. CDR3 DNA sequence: TGCGCCAGCTCCGACAGGCCCAACGAGCAGTACTTC. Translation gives CASSDRPNEQYF.

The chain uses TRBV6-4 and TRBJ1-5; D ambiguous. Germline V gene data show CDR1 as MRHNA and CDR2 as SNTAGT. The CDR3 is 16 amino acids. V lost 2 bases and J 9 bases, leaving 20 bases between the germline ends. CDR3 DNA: TGTGCCAGCAGTGACGTCGTATTAGCGGGTCCTTGGCCCCAGCATTTT. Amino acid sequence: CASSDVVLAGPWPQHF.

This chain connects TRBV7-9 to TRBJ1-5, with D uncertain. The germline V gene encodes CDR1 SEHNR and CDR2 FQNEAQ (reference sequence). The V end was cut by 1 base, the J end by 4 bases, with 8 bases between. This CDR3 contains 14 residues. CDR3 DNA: TGTGCCAGCAGCTTAGGAGGGAATAATCAGCCCCAGCATTTT. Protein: CASSLGGNNQPQHF.

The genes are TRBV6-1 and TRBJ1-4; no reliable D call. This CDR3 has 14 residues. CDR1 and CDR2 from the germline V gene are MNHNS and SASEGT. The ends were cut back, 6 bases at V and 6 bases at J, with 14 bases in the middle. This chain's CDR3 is CASRARGSDEKLFF. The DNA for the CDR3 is TGTGCCAGCAGGGCACGGGGTTCCGATGAAAAACTGTTTTTT.

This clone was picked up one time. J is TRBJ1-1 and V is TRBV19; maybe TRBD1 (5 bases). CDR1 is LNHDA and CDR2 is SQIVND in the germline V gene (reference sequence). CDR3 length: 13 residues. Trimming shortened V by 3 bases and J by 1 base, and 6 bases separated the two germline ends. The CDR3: CASSMTANTEAFF. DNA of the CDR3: TGTGCCAGTAGTATGACAGCGAACACTGAAGCTTTCTTT.

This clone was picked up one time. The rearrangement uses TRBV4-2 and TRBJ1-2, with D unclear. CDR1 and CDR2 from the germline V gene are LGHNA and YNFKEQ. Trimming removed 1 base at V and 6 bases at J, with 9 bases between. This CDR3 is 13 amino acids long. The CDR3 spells CASSQALDDGYTF. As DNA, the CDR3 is TGTGCCAGCAGCCAAGCCCTAGACGATGGCTACACCTTC.

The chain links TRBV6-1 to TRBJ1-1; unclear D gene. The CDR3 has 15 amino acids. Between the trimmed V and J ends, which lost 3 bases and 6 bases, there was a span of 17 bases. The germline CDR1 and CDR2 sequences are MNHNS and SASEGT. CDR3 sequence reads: CASSEAGGGVPEAFF. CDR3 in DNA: TGTGCCAGCAGTGAGGCGGGAGGTGGTGTGCCTGAAGCTTTCTTT.